A single sample is the source of the 19 T cell receptor beta chains below, sequenced in a study of cytomegalovirus exposure and HLA in healthy donors. PCR used 60 Vbeta primers and 13 Jbeta primers. The protocol was immunoSEQ multiplex PCR, while the TCRdb copy is restricted to in-frame clones and leaves out a portion. This sample has 150,000 to 200,000 clones, with roughly 79% found just once. Source material: PBMCs. The receptors were gathered from a woman in her 30s in good health and CMV-seropositive.

V gene TRBV27 combines with J gene TRBJ2-3, with 10 bases aligning to TRBD2. Trimming took 9 bases from V and 4 from J; bases not matched to a gene: 10. The length of the CDR3 is 15 residues. Germline V gene sequence: CDR1 MNHEY, CDR2 SMNVEV (reference sequence). CDR3 amino acids: CASEEAGGEADTQYF. As DNA, the CDR3 is TGTGCCAGTGAAGAAGCGGGAGGGGAGGCAGATACGCAGTATTTT.

This chain joins TRBV4-3 and TRBJ2-3; 8 nucleotides line up with TRBD1. Germline CDR1 reads LGHNA; CDR2 reads YSLEER. The CDR3 is 16 residues long. Trimming cost V 3 bases and J 3 bases; bases outside gene matches: 8. Here the CDR3 reads CASSQRQGLGTDTQYF. The CDR3 DNA is TGCGCCAGCAGCCAGAGACAGGGGTTGGGAACAGATACGCAGTATTTT.

CDR3 DNA sequence: TGCGCCAGCAGCTTGGACAGCGCGTTGGGGAGCCAGTACTTC. This sequence encodes CASSLDSALGSQYF. The V and J genes are TRBV5-1 and TRBJ2-5; D possibly corresponds to TRBD2 (5 bases). Germline V gene data show CDR1 as SGHRS and CDR2 as YFSETQ. The CDR3 has 14 amino acids. V gave up 0 bases and J gave up 10 bases, with 16 bases separating them.

The CDR3 loop reads CASSALGNTGELFF. CDR3 in DNA: TGTGCCAGCAGCGCACTTGGGAACACCGGGGAGCTGTTTTTT. The chain uses TRBV9 and TRBJ2-2; D gene ambiguous. This CDR3 has 14 amino acids. V was shortened by 3 bases and J by 1 base, with 7 bases between the two germline ends. From germline, CDR1 is SGDLS and CDR2 YYNGEE.

V usage is TRBV7-8 and J usage is TRBJ1-6; TRBD1 matches at 11 bases. V lost 1 base, J lost 7 bases, and 3 bases stayed unmatched. The CDR3 has 16 residues. Germline CDR1 SGHVS, CDR2 FQNEAQ. The CDR3 sequence: CASSLVGTGGNSPLHF. The CDR3 nucleotides read TGTGCCAGCAGCTTAGTTGGGACAGGGGGGAATTCACCCCTCCACTTT.

The chain couples TRBV2 to TRBJ1-1; 8 bases match TRBD1. The ends lost 6 bases at V and 5 bases at J; junction bases unmatched: 8. The CDR3 is 14 amino acids. Germline CDR1 and CDR2: SNHLY and FYNNEI. CDR3 DNA: TGTGCCAGCAGCGAGACAGGGGTTGGGACTGAAGCTTTCTTT. This gives the protein CASSETGVGTEAFF.

The CDR3 DNA sequence: TGTGCCAGCAGCTTAAGTTACGGGGACTCCTACGAGCAGTACTTC. This gives the protein CASSLSYGDSYEQYF. The chain is built from TRBV7-9 and TRBJ2-7; D possibly corresponds to TRBD2 (5 bases). The V end was cut by 2 bases, the J end by 0 bases, with 11 bases between. The CDR3 runs to 15 residues. From germline, CDR1 is SEHNR and CDR2 FQNEAQ (reference sequence).

J is TRBJ2-1 and V is TRBV30; 7 nucleotides agree with TRBD1. J lost 5 bases, V lost 7 bases, and 8 bases had no gene match. CDR3 length: 13 amino acids. CDR1 is GTSNPN, CDR2 SVGIG, per germline (reference sequence). The CDR3 loop is CAFQLTGNNEQFF. The CDR3 region has the DNA TGTGCCTTCCAGCTGACAGGGAACAATGAGCAGTTCTTC.

The chain is built from TRBV7-8 and TRBJ2-3, with 7 bases lining up with TRBD2. After removal of 6 bases from V and 2 bases from J, the junction contained 8 bases not matched to a gene. Germline lookup yields CDR1 SGHVS and CDR2 FQNEAQ. The CDR3 contains 15 residues. The CDR3 DNA is TGTGCCAGCAGTTGGCTAGCGGTCGTCACAGATACGCAGTATTTT. Translated, it gives CASSWLAVVTDTQYF.

The chain carries TRBV7-9 and TRBJ2-7, with TRBD1 matching over 10 bases. With 5 bases clipped from V and 0 bases from J, the junction kept 4 bases outside the gene matches. Germline values: CDR1 SEHNR, CDR2 FQNEAQ (reference sequence). The CDR3 covers 15 residues. CDR3 loop: CASSHGTGASYEQYF. The CDR3 DNA is TGTGCCAGCAGCCACGGGACAGGGGCCTCCTACGAGCAGTACTTC.

The rearrangement links TRBV19 to TRBJ1-1, with D perhaps TRBD1 (6 bases). In germline, CDR1 is LNHDA, CDR2 SQIVND (reference sequence). Trimming took 4 bases from V and 6 from J, leaving 24 bases between them. This CDR3 has 17 residues. This CDR3 is CASSKRTGTTRIPEAFF. For the CDR3, the DNA is TGTGCCAGTAGTAAAAGAACCGGGACAACTCGGATCCCTGAAGCTTTCTTT.

The rearrangement links TRBV7-2 to TRBJ1-3; tentatively, D is TRBD1 (6 bases). CDR1 is SGHTA, CDR2 FQGNSA, per germline. The V end was cut by 5 bases, the J end by 0 bases, with 14 bases between. CDR3 size: 16 residues. The DNA for the CDR3 is TGTGCCAGCAGCCCTCGGACAGATCGCTCTGGAAACACCATATATTTT. It codes for CASSPRTDRSGNTIYF.

The chain joins TRBV19 to TRBJ1-2, with 8 bases identical to TRBD1. Trimming cost V 6 bases and J 1 base; bases outside gene matches: 4. The CDR3 has 14 amino acids. Germline CDR1 reads LNHDA; CDR2 reads SQIVND (reference sequence). For the CDR3, the DNA is TGTGCCAGTAGGGGGACAGGCGTTAACTATGGCTACACCTTC. It codes for CASRGTGVNYGYTF.

This clone showed up just once. The genes are TRBV5-1 and TRBJ2-5; TRBD1 aligns across 11 bases. V dropped 3 bases and J dropped 2; count of bases not matched to a gene: 6. The CDR3 runs 16 residues. Germline assignment: CDR1 SGHRS and CDR2 YFSETQ. CDR3 amino acids: CASSSGTGGGQETQYF. The CDR3 DNA is TGCGCCAGCAGCTCCGGGACAGGGGGAGGACAAGAGACCCAGTACTTC. The full variable domain, with the rest looked up from reference TRBV5-1 and TRBJ2-5, is KAGVTQTPRYLIKTRGQQVTLSCSPISGHRSVSWYQQTPGQGLQFLFEYFSETQRNKGNFPGRFSGRQFSNSRSEMNVSTLELGDSALYLCASSSGTGGGQETQYFGPGTRLLVL.

The J gene is TRBJ2-1, the V gene TRBV11-2; possible D gene TRBD2, 5 bases. V gave up 5 bases and J gave up 15 bases, with 20 bases separating them. Germline V gene lookup returns CDR1 SGHAT and CDR2 FQNNGV. The CDR3 consists of 13 residues. The CDR3 nucleotides are TGTGCCAGCAGCCGACTCGGGGTAGGTAAGGGGTTCTTC. This encodes CASSRLGVGKGFF.

The chain joins TRBV4-3 to TRBJ1-3; 8 positions agree with TRBD1. This CDR3 contains 18 residues. Germline trimming cut 1 base from V and 4 bases from J; bases unmatched to any gene: 12. Looked up from germline, CDR1 is LGHNA and CDR2 is YSLEER. CDR3 region: CASSQVAPGGSSGNTIYF. CDR3 nucleotides: TGCGCCAGCAGCCAAGTGGCCCCAGGGGGCTCCTCGGGAAACACCATATATTTT.

The chain uses TRBV7-7 and TRBJ2-5; TRBD2 matches at 7 bases. V gave up 4 bases and J gave up 2 bases; unmatched junction bases: 4. Germline CDR1 and CDR2: SSHAT and FNYEAQ (reference sequence). This CDR3 contains 14 residues. This CDR3 is CASSSQRGQETQYF. The DNA for the CDR3 is TGTGCCAGCAGCTCACAGCGGGGTCAAGAGACCCAGTACTTC.

This sequence joins TRBV5-1 and TRBJ1-4; 8 bases are shared with TRBD1. Losses at the gene ends were 6 bases for V and 8 bases for J; bases not matched to a gene: 6. The CDR3 extends over 13 amino acids. Germline V gene sequence: CDR1 SGHRS, CDR2 YFSETQ. CDR3 coding DNA: TGCGCCAGCACGACAGGGGTTGGGGAAAAACTGTTTTTT. As protein: CASTTGVGEKLFF.

As regards this clone: The germline gene is not matched at one end of the junction; a read error may be the cause. V usage is TRBV28 and J usage is TRBJ2-5; D ambiguous. There are 16 residues in the CDR3. Germline-derived CDR1 and CDR2 are MDHEN and SYDVKM. CDR3 in DNA: TGTGCCAGCAGTTTATCCTCTCCTTCCCCCCGAGAGCCCCAGTACTTC. Its translation: CASSLSSPSPREPQYF. The variable domain in full, completed from reference TRBV28 and TRBJ2-5, reads DVKVTQSSRYLVKRTGEKVFLECVQDMDHENMFWYRQDPGLGLRLIYFSYDVKMKEKGDIPEGYSVSREKKERFSLILESASTNQTSMYLCASSLSSPSPREPQYFGPGTRLLVL.